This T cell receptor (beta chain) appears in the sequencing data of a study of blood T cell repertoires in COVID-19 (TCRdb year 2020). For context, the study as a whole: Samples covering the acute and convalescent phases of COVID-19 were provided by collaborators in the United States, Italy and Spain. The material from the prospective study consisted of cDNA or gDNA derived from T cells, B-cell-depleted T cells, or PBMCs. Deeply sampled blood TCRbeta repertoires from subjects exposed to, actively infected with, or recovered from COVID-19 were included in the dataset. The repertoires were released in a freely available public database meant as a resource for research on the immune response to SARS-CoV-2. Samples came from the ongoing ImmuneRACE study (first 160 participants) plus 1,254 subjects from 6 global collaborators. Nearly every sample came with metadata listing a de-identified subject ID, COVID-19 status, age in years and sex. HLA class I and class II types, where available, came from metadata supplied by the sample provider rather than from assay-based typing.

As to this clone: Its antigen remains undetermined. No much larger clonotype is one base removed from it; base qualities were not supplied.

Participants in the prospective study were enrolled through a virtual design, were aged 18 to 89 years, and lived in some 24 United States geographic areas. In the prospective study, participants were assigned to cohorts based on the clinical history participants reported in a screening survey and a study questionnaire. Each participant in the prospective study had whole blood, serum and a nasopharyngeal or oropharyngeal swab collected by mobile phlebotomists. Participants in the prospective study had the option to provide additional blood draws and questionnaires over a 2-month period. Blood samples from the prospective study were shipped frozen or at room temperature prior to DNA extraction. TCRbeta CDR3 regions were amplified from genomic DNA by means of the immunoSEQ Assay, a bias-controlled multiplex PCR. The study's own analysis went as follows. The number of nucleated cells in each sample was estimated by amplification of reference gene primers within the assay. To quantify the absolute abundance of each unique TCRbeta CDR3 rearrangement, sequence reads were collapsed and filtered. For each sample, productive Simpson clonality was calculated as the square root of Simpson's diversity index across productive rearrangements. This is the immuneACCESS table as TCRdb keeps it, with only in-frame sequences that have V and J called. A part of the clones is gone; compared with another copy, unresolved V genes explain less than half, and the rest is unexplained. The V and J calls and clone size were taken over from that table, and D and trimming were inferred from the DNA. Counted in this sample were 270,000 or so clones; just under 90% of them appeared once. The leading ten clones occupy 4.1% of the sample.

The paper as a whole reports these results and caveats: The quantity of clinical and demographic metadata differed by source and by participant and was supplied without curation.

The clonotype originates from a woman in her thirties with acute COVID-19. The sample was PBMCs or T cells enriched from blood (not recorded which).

The DNA sequence is TGTGCCAGCAGCTTAGCCGACAGGGGCAACGAGCAGTACTTC. Translated, it reads CASSLADRGNEQYF. The sequence joins TRBV13 to TRBJ2-7; the central 8 bases match TRBD1. There are 14 amino acids in the CDR3, from cysteine to phenylalanine inclusive. The DNA shown is the 42-base CDR3, in frame from base 1. The germline V gene (reference sequence) provides CDR1 PRHDT and CDR2 FYEKMQ. Trimming takes 1 base off V and 5 bases off J; junction bases not matched to a gene: 4.